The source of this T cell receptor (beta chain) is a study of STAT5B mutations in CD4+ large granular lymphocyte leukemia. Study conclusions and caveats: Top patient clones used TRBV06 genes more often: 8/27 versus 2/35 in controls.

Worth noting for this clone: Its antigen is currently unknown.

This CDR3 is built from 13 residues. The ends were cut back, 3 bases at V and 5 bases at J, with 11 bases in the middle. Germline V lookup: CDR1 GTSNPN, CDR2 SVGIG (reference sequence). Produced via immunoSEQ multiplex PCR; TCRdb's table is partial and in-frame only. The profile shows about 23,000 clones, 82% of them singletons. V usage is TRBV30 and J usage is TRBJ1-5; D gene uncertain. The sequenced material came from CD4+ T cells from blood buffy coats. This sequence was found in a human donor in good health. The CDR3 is CAWRSQLDQPQHF. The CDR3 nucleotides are TGTGCCTGGAGGTCGCAGTTGGATCAGCCCCAGCATTTT.